A single sample gave rise to the 23 T cell receptor beta chains below, sequenced in a study of cytomegalovirus exposure and HLA in healthy donors. The study ran its PCR with 60 Vbeta and 13 Jbeta primers. Using immunoSEQ multiplex PCR, the repertoire was profiled, and TCRdb retains in-frame clones only, with some absent. Of over 150,000 clones listed, 65% to 80% are singletons. Sample: PBMCs. Receptors originate from a woman aged 45-65 years in good health and CMV-seropositive.

This chain uses TRBV10-3 with TRBJ1-6; 8 bases are shared with TRBD1. CDR1 and CDR2 (germline): ENHRY, SYGVKD. With V trimmed by 2 bases and J by 7 bases, 1 base remained unmatched. The CDR3 contains 14 residues. CDR3 amino acids: CAISEAGGNSPLHF. In DNA form, the CDR3 reads TGTGCCATCAGTGAGGCAGGGGGCAATTCACCCCTCCACTTT.

This chain connects TRBV14 to TRBJ1-5; 8 positions agree with TRBD1. The V segment lost 0 bases and the J segment 3 bases; nucleotides outside the gene matches: 7. Germline V gene lookup returns CDR1 SGHDN and CDR2 FVKESK. The CDR3 is 17 residues long. DNA of the CDR3: TGTGCCAGCAGCCAAGATCCCCCGACAGGGGTCAATCAGCCCCAGCATTTT. Its protein product is CASSQDPPTGVNQPQHF.

This clone turned up a few times. J is TRBJ2-7 and V is TRBV27, with TRBD1 identical over 9 bases. The length of the CDR3 is 15 residues. Germline trimming cut 7 bases from V and 1 base from J; bases unmatched to any gene: 8. Germline V gene lookup returns CDR1 MNHEY and CDR2 SMNVEV (reference sequence). The CDR3 sequence is CASTLKGTGSYEQYF. CDR3 DNA sequence: TGTGCCAGCACCTTGAAGGGGACAGGGTCCTACGAGCAGTACTTC.

The chain has TRBV7-3 and TRBJ1-6; the D is unclear. Trimming shortened V by 5 bases and J by 8 bases, and 13 bases separated the two germline ends. There are 14 residues in the CDR3. Per the germline V gene, CDR1 is SGHTA and CDR2 is FQGTGA. CDR3 region: CASSPTGGDSPLHF. For the CDR3, the DNA is TGTGCCAGCAGCCCTACGGGAGGAGATTCACCCCTCCACTTT.

The genes are TRBV4-1 and TRBJ1-1; perhaps TRBD1 as D (5 bases). The CDR3 covers 17 residues. Trimming took off 2 bases at V and 4 bases at J, with 20 bases between the two ends. CDR1 and CDR2 (germline): MGHRA, YSYEKL. The CDR3 nucleotides are TGCGCCAGCAGCCAAAAAGGGGTAGGGGCAGGAGTCACTGAAGCTTTCTTT. Amino acid sequence: CASSQKGVGAGVTEAFF.

The CDR3 here is CASSLLLLGLANTGELFF. CDR3 sequence (DNA): TGTGCCAGCAGCCTCCTGCTGCTCGGACTAGCGAACACCGGGGAGCTGTTTTTT. The chain is built from TRBV2 and TRBJ2-2; 7 nucleotides match TRBD2. J gave up 0 bases and V 6 bases, and 13 bases lay outside the gene matches. This CDR3 has 18 amino acids. Germline CDR1 is SNHLY and CDR2 is FYNNEI.

The chain uses TRBV10-3 and TRBJ2-7; D is perhaps TRBD1 (5 bases). The CDR3 has 14 amino acids. CDR1 is ENHRY, CDR2 SYGVKD, per germline. Deletions cut 10 bases from V and 5 bases from J, with 21 bases between. Written as DNA, the CDR3 is TGTGCCACCAAGAACAGGACGGGCGCAGACGAGCAGTACTTC. Protein sequence: CATKNRTGADEQYF.

The V call is TRBV5-1, the J call TRBJ1-1; D is uncertain. CDR1 and CDR2 from the germline V gene are SGHRS and YFSETQ. The V end lost 0 bases, the J end lost 0 bases, and 9 bases lay between the germline ends. The CDR3 length is 15 residues. Here the CDR3 reads CASSLVEGMNTEAFF. The CDR3 DNA is TGCGCCAGCAGCTTGGTTGAGGGTATGAACACTGAAGCTTTCTTT. The complete variable domain, with remaining parts taken from reference TRBV5-1 and TRBJ1-1, reads KAGVTQTPRYLIKTRGQQVTLSCSPISGHRSVSWYQQTPGQGLQFLFEYFSETQRNKGNFPGRFSGRQFSNSRSEMNVSTLELGDSALYLCASSLVEGMNTEAFFGQGTRLTVV.

This clone was found a few times. V and J are TRBV5-5 and TRBJ2-7, with TRBD1 identical over 7 bases. V trimming: 1 base; J trimming: 2 bases; junction bases outside the gene matches: 6. The CDR3 spans 15 residues. Germline-derived CDR1 and CDR2 are SGHKS and YYEKEE (reference sequence). CDR3 bases: TGTGCCAGCAGCTTGACAGGGGCGAGTACCTACGAGCAGTACTTC. Translated, it gives CASSLTGASTYEQYF.

A few counts support this clone. The CDR3 loop reads CASSRGTNYEQYF. The CDR3 DNA reads TGTGCCAGCAGTCGGGGGACCAACTACGAGCAGTACTTC. The chain combines TRBV6-5 with TRBJ2-7, with TRBD2 as a possible D gene (6 bases). The length of the CDR3 is 13 residues. Germline V gives CDR1 MNHEY, CDR2 SVGAGI. The ends were cut back, 5 bases at V and 3 bases at J, with 11 bases in the middle.

This sequence joins TRBV13 and TRBJ2-1; TRBD2 might be the D (5 bases). V lost 3 bases and J 9 bases, leaving 15 bases between the germline ends. CDR1 PRHDT and CDR2 FYEKMQ come from the germline V gene (reference sequence). The CDR3 loop spans 14 amino acids. CDR3 coding DNA: TGTGCCAGCAGCTTGTACACCACCGAGGGTGAGCAGTTCTTC. Translation: CASSLYTTEGEQFF.

The chain recombines TRBV27 with TRBJ2-2; a weak D match, TRBD2 (6 bases). CDR3 length: 16 residues. CDR1 MNHEY and CDR2 SMNVEV come from the germline V gene (reference sequence). V gave up 2 bases and J gave up 1 base, with 11 bases separating them. The CDR3 bases are TGTGCCAGCAGTTTAGCGGCCGGGGGGAACACCGGGGAGCTGTTTTTT. Protein product: CASSLAAGGNTGELFF.

This clone was detected once. The chain uses TRBV2 and TRBJ2-1; 7 bases fit TRBD1. Germline V gene sequence: CDR1 SNHLY, CDR2 FYNNEI. The CDR3 spans 13 residues. The V and J ends lost 7 bases and 4 bases, in that order; junction bases with no gene match: 4. CDR3 DNA: TGTGCCAGCACCTCCAGGGGGTACAATGAGCAGTTCTTC. Protein: CASTSRGYNEQFF.

CDR3 sequence: CASSMDRGYDEQFF. The CDR3 DNA sequence: TGTGCCAGTAGTATGGACAGGGGGTACGATGAGCAGTTCTTC. The chain employs TRBV19 and TRBJ2-1; 10 bases fit TRBD1. Unmatched junction bases numbered 4, after V lost 3 bases and J lost 8 bases. The CDR3 has 14 residues. Germline values: CDR1 LNHDA, CDR2 SQIVND (reference sequence).

The CDR3 DNA reads as TGTGCCAGCAGTTACTTCGAGGCGAGGAATGAGCAGTTCTTC. Translated, it gives CASSYFEARNEQFF. The rearrangement uses TRBV6-6 and TRBJ2-1; D unclear. CDR1 and CDR2 from the germline V gene are MNHNY and SVGAGI (reference sequence). Trimming stripped 1 base from V and 7 bases from J, with 11 bases between. The CDR3 consists of 14 residues.

This chain links TRBV9 with TRBJ2-1; 7 bases fit TRBD1. CDR1 and CDR2 (germline): SGDLS, YYNGEE. This CDR3 contains 15 residues. V lost 4 bases, J lost 3 bases, and 7 bases stayed unmatched. Here the CDR3 reads CASSFGQDFYNEQFF. CDR3 nucleotide sequence: TGTGCCAGCAGCTTTGGACAGGACTTCTACAATGAGCAGTTCTTC. Complete variable domain (other parts from reference TRBV9 and TRBJ2-1): DSGVTQTPKHLITATGQRVTLRCSPRSGDLSVYWYQQSLDQGLQFLIQYYNGEERAKGNILERFSAQQFPDLHSELNLSSLELGDSALYFCASSFGQDFYNEQFFGPGTRLTVL.

The V and J genes are TRBV7-8 and TRBJ1-1; D perhaps matches TRBD1 (5 bases). Trimming removed 2 bases from V and 0 bases from J, with 22 bases in between. The CDR3 is made up of 19 amino acids. The V gene's germline CDR1 is SGHVS and CDR2 FQNEAQ. The CDR3 region is CASSLYQDSIRGMNTEAFF. The CDR3 DNA sequence: TGTGCCAGCAGCTTATACCAAGACTCAATCCGGGGGATGAACACTGAAGCTTTCTTT.

The chain carries TRBV4-1 and TRBJ1-2; TRBD1 matches 7 bases. Trimming took 1 base from V and 8 from J; bases not matched to a gene: 10. The CDR3 is 15 amino acids. CDR1 and CDR2 from the germline V gene are MGHRA and YSYEKL. The CDR3 protein is CASSQVSRGLEGYTF. Here the CDR3 DNA reads TGCGCCAGCAGCCAAGTATCGAGGGGGCTGGAGGGCTACACCTTC.

V gene TRBV4-1 combines with J gene TRBJ2-3; 8 nucleotides match TRBD2. Germline trimming cut 4 bases from V and 3 bases from J; bases unmatched to any gene: 12. The CDR3 has 17 amino acids. The V gene's germline CDR1 is MGHRA and CDR2 YSYEKL. The CDR3 nucleotides are TGCGCCAGCAGCCGGAACCCGGGGCTAGCGGGTACAGATACGCAGTATTTT. Protein product: CASSRNPGLAGTDTQYF.

The rearrangement joins TRBV1 to TRBJ2-2; TRBD2, the table's D call, lacks a check against the DNA. TRBV1 counts as a pseudogene. The CDR3 contains 19 residues. The CDR3 DNA reads as TGCACCAGCAGCCAAGGATCCAGGACTAGCGGGGGGAACACCGGGGAGCTGTTTTTT. Protein product: CTSSQGSRTSGGNTGELFF.

The CDR3 spells CASSVKGLDTQYF. In nucleotides, the CDR3 is TGTGCCAGCAGCGTAAAGGGACTAGATACGCAGTATTTT. The chain carries TRBV9 and TRBJ2-3; D may be TRBD2 (6 bases). CDR3 length: 13 residues. From germline, CDR1 is SGDLS and CDR2 YYNGEE. The V end was cut by 1 base, the J end by 5 bases, with 8 bases between.

The V gene is TRBV18, the J gene TRBJ2-7, with D maybe TRBD2 (5 bases). There are 14 residues in the CDR3. CDR1 and CDR2 from the germline V gene are KGHSH and LQKENI. The V end lost 6 bases, the J end lost 2 bases, and 14 bases lay between the germline ends. The CDR3 loop is CASSPLRATYEQYF. CDR3 sequence (DNA): TGTGCCAGCTCCCCCCTGCGGGCCACCTACGAGCAGTACTTC.

The V and J genes are TRBV6-1 and TRBJ2-7; maybe TRBD2 (6 bases). CDR3 length: 13 residues. Germline V gives CDR1 MNHNS, CDR2 SASEGT. The V and J ends lost 7 bases and 2 bases respectively, with 12 bases between them. CDR3 in amino acids: CASIAGWTYEQYF. DNA for the CDR3: TGTGCCAGCATTGCGGGGTGGACCTACGAGCAGTACTTC.